This T cell receptor (beta chain) emerged from a study of cytomegalovirus exposure and HLA in healthy donors. The germline gives CDR1 SGHRS, CDR2 YFSETQ. This CDR3 has 14 residues. J was trimmed by 3 bases and V by 4 bases; bases with no gene match: 7. 13 Jbeta primers and 60 Vbeta primers were used for the PCR. Measured with immunoSEQ multiplex PCR; TCRdb has only the in-frame clones, and not every one. The sample lists over 80,000 clones, 76% occurring once. Input material: PBMCs. This clonotype was obtained from a man in his forties in good health and CMV-seronegative. The chain carries TRBV5-1 and TRBJ2-7, with 7 bases lining up with TRBD1. The CDR3 region is CASSQHRDSYEQYF. CDR3 nucleotides: TGCGCCAGCAGCCAGCACCGGGACAGCTACGAGCAGTACTTC.